The T cell receptor (beta chain) described here comes from a study of preoperative IRX-2 immunotherapy in early breast cancer. Measured with immunoSEQ multiplex PCR; TCRdb has only the in-frame clones, and not every one. The sample carries 90,000 to 100,000 clones, around 86% recorded once. The treatment here: preoperative locoregional IRX-2 cytokine immunotherapy. Preoperative locoregional IRX-2 cytokine immunotherapy was tested in the phase Ib source study. The trim removed 3 bases at V and 9 bases at J, leaving 8 bases unmatched. The CDR3 consists of 14 residues. Per germline, CDR1 SGHVS and CDR2 FNYEAQ.

Specimen: tumor tissue, collected after IRX-2 immunotherapy. The origin of this receptor is a human donor with breast cancer. The chain carries TRBV7-6 and TRBJ2-1; TRBD2 agrees at 7 bases. CDR3 region: CASSLGGSSGEQFF. The CDR3 coding sequence is TGTGCCAGCAGCTTGGGAGGGTCCTCCGGTGAGCAGTTCTTC.